The table lists the clone carrying this T cell receptor beta chain with a few counts. Treatment indicated: oral pan-JAK inhibitor, 5-10 mg twice daily. Cell sorting on a FACSAria was used to separate CD4+ and CD8+ T cells from the PBMCs. It was cDNA, reverse transcribed from extracted RNA, that served as the sequencing template. Sequencing was performed with immunoSEQ multiplex PCR; in TCRdb, only in-frame clones are kept and a portion is missing. This table has around 210,000 clones, 64% appearing once. The data belong to a study of CD8+ T cells in alopecia areata. The V end was cut by 6 bases, the J end by 8 bases, with 13 bases between. The CDR3 runs 11 residues. The germline CDR1 and CDR2 sequences are DFQATT and SNEGSKA (reference sequence).

The receptor was isolated from a human donor with alopecia areata. V gene TRBV20-1 combines with J gene TRBJ1-2; maybe TRBD1 (5 bases). This sample comprised CD4+ T cells sorted from blood, obtained at week 4, from a patient treated with tofacitinib. The CDR3 region is CSAPVAGGYTF. The CDR3 coding sequence is TGCAGTGCCCCAGTGGCAGGGGGCTACACCTTC.